Below are 21 T cell receptor beta chains sequenced from a single sample in a study of T cells after yellow fever vaccination. TCRdb re-called the 5' RACE reads through MiXCR, storing one row per CDR3 protein. The sample includes about 160,000 distinct CDR3 sequences, around 7.2% of them seen just once. Sequencing used CD4+ T cells sorted from PBMCs, obtained less than 6 days after the first yellow fever vaccination. These receptors originate from a man between 18 and 29 years old who received the YFV17D yellow fever vaccine.

In this sample, this clonotype turned up many times. This chain uses TRBV7-2 with TRBJ2-7; D gene uncertain. CDR3 length: 13 amino acids. The V and J ends lost 7 bases and 2 bases respectively, with 12 bases between them. CDR1 SGHTA and CDR2 FQGNSA come from the germline V gene. CDR3: CASTSPATYEQYF. The CDR3 DNA reads as TGTGCCAGCACCTCCCCGGCCACCTACGAGCAGTACTTC. Based on the CDR3 plus reference TRBV7-2 and TRBJ2-7, the full variable domain is GAGVSQSPSNKVTEKGKDVELRCDPISGHTALYWYRQSLGQGLEFLIYFQGNSAPDKSGLPSDRFSAERTGGSVSTLTIQRTQQEDSAVYLCASTSPATYEQYFGPGTRLTVT.

This clonotype has at least ten counts. This chain connects TRBV11-2 to TRBJ1-3; D ambiguous. This CDR3 is built from 13 residues. Germline V lookup: CDR1 SGHAT, CDR2 FQNNGV. Trimming took off 9 bases at V and 1 base at J, with 10 bases between the two ends. The DNA of the CDR3 is TGTGCCAGTCTCCGGGGTTCTGGAAACACCATATATTTT. Its protein is CASLRGSGNTIYF.

In this sample, this clonotype turned up a few times. J is TRBJ2-5 and V is TRBV15, with 8 bases identical to TRBD2. V lost 8 bases and J lost 0; bases outside the gene matches: 5. CDR1 LNHNV and CDR2 YYDKDF come from the germline V gene (reference sequence). This CDR3 comprises 14 residues. Here the CDR3 reads CATRRGAYQETQYF. The CDR3 nucleotides read TGTGCCACCCGGCGGGGGGCCTACCAAGAGACCCAGTACTTC.

This clonotype was seen only a few times. The chain joins TRBV7-2 to TRBJ2-3, with a weak D call TRBD2 (5 bases). Deletions cut 3 bases from V and 11 bases from J, with 9 bases between. Germline V gives CDR1 SGHTA, CDR2 FQGNSA. This CDR3 region has 11 residues. The CDR3 DNA reads as TGTGCCAGCAGCTTGGACTCGGAGCAGTATTTT. Protein product: CASSLDSEQYF.

This clonotype has a handful of counts. The chain uses TRBV5-1 and TRBJ2-2; 10 bases line up with TRBD1. V lost 4 bases, J lost 5 bases, and 5 bases stayed unmatched. CDR3 length: 15 amino acids. Germline CDR1 reads SGHRS; CDR2 reads YFSETQ. The CDR3 DNA reads as TGCGCCAGCAGCACGGGACAGGGGAGGACCGGGGAGCTGTTTTTT. The encoded protein is CASSTGQGRTGELFF.

This clonotype showed up many times. V is TRBV7-2 and J is TRBJ2-1, with TRBD2 matching over 10 bases. V lost 5 bases, J lost 9 bases, and 10 bases stayed unmatched. Germline V lookup: CDR1 SGHTA, CDR2 FQGNSA. This CDR3 comprises 15 residues. CDR3: CASSISGGIRPEQFF. The CDR3 DNA is TGTGCCAGCAGCATTAGCGGGGGGATCCGTCCTGAGCAGTTCTTC.

A few counts support this clonotype. This chain uses TRBV5-1 with TRBJ2-3, with no clear D. This CDR3 comprises 15 residues. The V gene's germline CDR1 is SGHRS and CDR2 YFSETQ. V lost 4 bases and J 1 base, leaving 13 bases between the germline ends. The CDR3 region is CASSLQDPRTDTQYF. The CDR3 nucleotides are TGCGCCAGCAGCCTGCAGGATCCACGCACAGATACGCAGTATTTT.

The table lists this clonotype with many counts. The V and J genes are TRBV14 and TRBJ1-3, with a possible D match to TRBD1 (5 bases). Germline-derived CDR1 and CDR2 are SGHDN and FVKESK. The CDR3 extends over 14 amino acids. The V and J ends lost 5 bases and 0 bases respectively, with 8 bases between them. CDR3 in DNA: TGTGCCAGCAGCATTCAGGGCTCTGGAAACACCATATATTTT. It encodes CASSIQGSGNTIYF.

This rearrangement joins TRBV5-5 to TRBJ2-7; D unresolved. The germline V and J ends were trimmed by 4 bases and 6 bases, with 17 bases remaining between them. The CDR3 extends over 14 amino acids. The germline gives CDR1 SGHKS, CDR2 YYEKEE (reference sequence). CDR3 nucleotides: TGTGCCAGCAGCCTAGAGTGGATCCCCGCCGAGCAGTACGTC. Its protein product is CASSLEWIPAEQYV.

The chain uses TRBV19 and TRBJ1-1; D remains unclear. Germline values: CDR1 LNHDA, CDR2 SQIVND (reference sequence). The V gene lost 5 bases and the J gene lost 1 base, with 8 bases spanning the gap. The CDR3 spans 13 residues. CDR3 coding DNA: TGTGCCAGTAGTCCCGAAAAGAACACTGAAGCTTTCTTT. It codes for CASSPEKNTEAFF.

This clonotype was detected ten times or more. The V and J genes are TRBV5-1 and TRBJ2-5, with 7 bases identical to TRBD1. Germline CDR1 and CDR2: SGHRS and YFSETQ. The CDR3 consists of 13 residues. V trimming: 5 bases; J trimming: 5 bases; junction bases outside the gene matches: 6. The CDR3 loop is CASSRDRAETQYF. The CDR3 DNA sequence: TGCGCCAGCAGTCGCGACAGGGCCGAGACCCAGTACTTC.

This clonotype has a count of ten or more. This chain uses TRBV12-3 or TRBV12-4 with TRBJ2-3; D unresolved. With 2 bases removed from V and 8 bases from J, the gap between germline ends came to 14 bases. CDR3 length equals 14 residues. The CDR3 sequence is CASSLPLRSSTQYF. CDR3 coding DNA: TGTGCCAGCAGTTTACCTCTCAGATCTAGTACGCAGTATTTT.

This clonotype was picked up many times. The genes are TRBV5-1 and TRBJ1-3; no reliable D call. The CDR3 covers 14 residues. CDR1 is SGHRS, CDR2 YFSETQ, per germline. Between the trimmed V and J ends, which lost 4 bases and 2 bases, there was a span of 10 bases. This chain's CDR3 is CASSAGHPGNTIYF. CDR3 DNA sequence: TGCGCCAGCAGCGCAGGCCACCCTGGAAACACCATATATTTT.

This clonotype was seen at least ten times. The chain is built from TRBV7-2 and TRBJ1-1; TRBD1 matches at 8 bases. V was pared by 7 bases and J by 4 bases, with 8 bases of the junction left unmatched. CDR1 is SGHTA, CDR2 FQGNSA, per germline. The CDR3 has 14 amino acids. For the CDR3, the DNA is TGTGCCAGCACCGCCGACAGGGGAGGCACTGAAGCTTTCTTT. Translating gives CASTADRGGTEAFF.

This clonotype was counted ten times or more. V gene TRBV27 combines with J gene TRBJ1-2; the D is unclear. The germline V gene encodes CDR1 MNHEY and CDR2 SMNVEV (reference sequence). This CDR3 region has 14 residues. Trimming stripped 5 bases from V and 4 bases from J, with 14 bases between. The CDR3 region has the DNA TGTGCCAGCAGTGGCGCGGGCCGCTTCTATGGCTACACCTTC. Translated: CASSGAGRFYGYTF.

The V and J genes are TRBV7-2 and TRBJ2-3; D is unclear. Germline CDR1 and CDR2: SGHTA and FQGNSA. Trimming left V 2 bases short and J 2 bases short, with 8 bases between. The CDR3 is 14 amino acids. The CDR3 nucleotides read TGTGCCAGCAGCTTAACCTGGAACACAGATACGCAGTATTTT. As protein: CASSLTWNTDTQYF.

This clonotype has ten or more counts. The V and J genes are TRBV19 and TRBJ2-2, with 10 bases identical to TRBD1. CDR1 LNHDA and CDR2 SQIVND come from the germline V gene (reference sequence). This CDR3 comprises 15 residues. The V and J ends lost 6 bases and 6 bases, in that order; junction bases with no gene match: 7. For the CDR3, the DNA is TGTGCCAGTAGACGACGACAGGGGGCGGCCGGGGAGCTGTTTTTT. It is translated as CASRRRQGAAGELFF.

This clonotype was detected many times. V gene TRBV12-3 or TRBV12-4 combines with J gene TRBJ1-5; no clear D. With 6 bases removed from V and 0 bases from J, the gap between germline ends came to 6 bases. CDR3 size: 13 residues. CDR3 nucleotide sequence: TGTGCCAGCAGCCTTCATAGCAATCAGCCCCAGCATTTT. Its protein product is CASSLHSNQPQHF.

This clonotype has just a few counts. V usage is TRBV27 and J usage is TRBJ2-1; possible D gene TRBD1, 6 bases. Germline CDR1 reads MNHEY; CDR2 reads SMNVEV (reference sequence). The CDR3 is 17 residues long. The ends were cut back, 3 bases at V and 3 bases at J, with 18 bases in the middle. This chain's CDR3 is CASSFPRPQGIYNEQFF. Here the CDR3 DNA reads TGTGCCAGCAGTTTCCCCCGACCCCAGGGGATCTACAATGAGCAGTTCTTC.

V is TRBV28 and J is TRBJ1-2; 7 bases are a match to TRBD1. CDR3 length equals 14 residues. The V and J ends lost 4 bases and 6 bases, in that order; junction bases with no gene match: 8. CDR1 and CDR2 from the germline V gene are MDHEN and SYDVKM. The CDR3 coding sequence is TGTGCCAGCAGTTCCGGACAGGACCCAAATGGCTACACCTTC. Encoded protein: CASSSGQDPNGYTF.

This clonotype was counted ten times or more. The V gene is TRBV10-3, the J gene TRBJ2-1, with unresolved D. This CDR3 is 11 amino acids long. CDR1 is ENHRY and CDR2 is SYGVKD in the germline V gene. Trimming took off 10 bases at V and 3 bases at J, with 7 bases between the two ends. In DNA form, the CDR3 reads TGTGCCACAACGAGCTACAATGAGCAGTTCTTC. Its translation is CATTSYNEQFF.